The 6 T cell receptor beta chains in this list originate from one sample, sequenced in a study of blood T cells in healthy people across ages. For the second PCR, which ran for about 6 to 12 cycles, a sample-barcoded 5' primer and a J-beta primer mix were used. TCRdb re-called the 5' RACE reads with MiXCR, one entry per CDR3 protein. The data show about 570,000 distinct CDR3 sequences, with roughly a quarter seen just once and 3% to 4% held by the top ten. A further study also used this sample, focusing on T cells of mothers and their children.

What was sequenced was blood. The source of these receptors is a boy aged 2 to 10 in good health.

This clonotype was counted a few times. The chain uses TRBV20-1 and TRBJ2-1; 8 bases map to TRBD1. Germline values: CDR1 DFQATT, CDR2 SNEGSKA (reference sequence). This CDR3 is built from 14 residues. After removal of 2 bases from V and 3 bases from J, the junction contained 3 bases not matched to a gene. The CDR3 DNA sequence: TGCAGTGCTAGACCAGGGGGCGGCTACAATGAGCAGTTCTTC. It specifies CSARPGGGYNEQFF.

This clonotype turned up a few times. At one boundary the junction diverges from the germline segment, which might be a read error. This sequence joins TRBV10-3 and TRBJ1-1; D gene uncertain. Germline V lookup: CDR1 ENHRY, CDR2 SYGVKD. The length of the CDR3 is 13 residues. DNA of the CDR3: TGTGCTATCAGTCAGGATGGGAACACTGAAGCTTTCTTT. It specifies CAISQDGNTEAFF.

The chain links TRBV5-1 to TRBJ2-5; D is perhaps TRBD2 (5 bases). V lost 2 bases and J 4 bases, leaving 15 bases between the germline ends. The CDR3 sequence is 15 residues long. Germline CDR1 reads SGHRS; CDR2 reads YFSETQ. CDR3 protein: CASSLWPGVGETQYF. CDR3 in DNA: TGCGCCAGCAGCTTATGGCCCGGGGTTGGAGAGACCCAGTACTTC.

This clonotype was found a few times. The chain combines TRBV20-1 with TRBJ2-5, with D unresolved. From germline, CDR1 is DFQATT and CDR2 SNEGSKA (reference sequence). The V and J ends lost 3 bases and 2 bases respectively, with 7 bases between them. CDR3 size: 12 residues. The CDR3 DNA reads TGCAGTGCTAGGGAAAAGCAAGAGACCCAGTACTTC. This codes for CSAREKQETQYF.

This clonotype was picked up a small number of times. The chain employs TRBV14 and TRBJ1-1; D unresolved. V lost 3 bases and J 3 bases, leaving 14 bases between the germline ends. The germline V gene encodes CDR1 SGHDN and CDR2 FVKESK. This CDR3 spans 15 amino acids. The CDR3 DNA sequence: TGTGCCAGCAGCCAGGATTCATTGCAGCACACTGAAGCTTTCTTT. This sequence encodes CASSQDSLQHTEAFF. Looking up the rest from reference TRBV14 and TRBJ1-1 gives the full variable domain: EAGVTQFPSHSVIEKGQTVTLRCDPISGHDNLYWYRRVMGKEIKFLLHFVKESKQDESGMPNNRFLAERTGGTYSTLKVQPAELEDSGVYFCASSQDSLQHTEAFFGQGTRLTVV.

This chain connects TRBV5-1 to TRBJ2-3, with 12 bases fitting TRBD2. Germline V gene data show CDR1 as SGHRS and CDR2 as YFSETQ. The V and J ends lost 1 base and 4 bases, in that order; junction bases with no gene match: 7. CDR3 length: 17 amino acids. CDR3 region: CASSLRTSGDLPDTQYF. The CDR3 DNA reads TGCGCCAGCAGCTTGAGGACTAGCGGGGACCTCCCAGATACGCAGTATTTT.